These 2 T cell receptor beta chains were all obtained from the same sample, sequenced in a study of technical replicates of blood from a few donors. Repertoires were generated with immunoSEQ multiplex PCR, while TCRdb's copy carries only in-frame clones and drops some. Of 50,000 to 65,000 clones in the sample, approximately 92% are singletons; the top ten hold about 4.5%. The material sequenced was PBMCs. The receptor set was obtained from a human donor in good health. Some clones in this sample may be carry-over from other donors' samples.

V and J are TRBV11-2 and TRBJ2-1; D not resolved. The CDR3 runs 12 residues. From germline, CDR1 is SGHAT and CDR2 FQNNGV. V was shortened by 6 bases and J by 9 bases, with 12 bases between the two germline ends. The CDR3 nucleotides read TGTGCCAGCAGTCCCGTAGTGTTTGAGCAGTTCTTC. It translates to CASSPVVFEQFF.

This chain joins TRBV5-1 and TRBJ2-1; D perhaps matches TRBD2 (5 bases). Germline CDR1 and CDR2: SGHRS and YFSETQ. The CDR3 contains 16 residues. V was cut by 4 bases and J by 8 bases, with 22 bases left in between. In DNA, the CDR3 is TGCGCCAGCAGCCCACACCCTAGCTTGGGTTTCGATGAGCAGTTCTTC. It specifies CASSPHPSLGFDEQFF.